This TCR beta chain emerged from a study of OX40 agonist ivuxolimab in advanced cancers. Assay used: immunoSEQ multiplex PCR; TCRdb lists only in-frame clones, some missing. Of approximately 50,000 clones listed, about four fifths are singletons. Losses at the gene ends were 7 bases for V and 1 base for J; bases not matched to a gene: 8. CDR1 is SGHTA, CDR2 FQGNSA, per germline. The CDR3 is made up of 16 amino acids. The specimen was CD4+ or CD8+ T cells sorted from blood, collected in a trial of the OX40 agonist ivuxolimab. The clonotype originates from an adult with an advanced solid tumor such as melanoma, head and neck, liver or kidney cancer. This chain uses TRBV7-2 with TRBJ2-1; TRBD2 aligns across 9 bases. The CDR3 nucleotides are TGTGCCAGCACCCGAGAGAGCGGGAGGTCCTACAATGAGCAGTTCTTC. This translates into CASTRESGRSYNEQFF.